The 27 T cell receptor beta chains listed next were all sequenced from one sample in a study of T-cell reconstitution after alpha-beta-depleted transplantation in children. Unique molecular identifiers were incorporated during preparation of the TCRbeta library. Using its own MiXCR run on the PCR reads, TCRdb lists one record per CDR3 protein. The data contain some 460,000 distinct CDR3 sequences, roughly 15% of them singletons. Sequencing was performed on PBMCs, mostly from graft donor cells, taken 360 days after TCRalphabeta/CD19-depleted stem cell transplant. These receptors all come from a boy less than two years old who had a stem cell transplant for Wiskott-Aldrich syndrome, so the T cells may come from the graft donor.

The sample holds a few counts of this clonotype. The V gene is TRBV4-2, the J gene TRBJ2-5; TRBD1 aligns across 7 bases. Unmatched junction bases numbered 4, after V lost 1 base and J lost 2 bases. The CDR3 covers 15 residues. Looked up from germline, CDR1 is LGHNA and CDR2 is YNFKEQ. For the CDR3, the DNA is TGTGCCAGCAGCCAAGCGGGCAGGGGGCAAGAGACCCAGTACTTC. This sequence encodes CASSQAGRGQETQYF.

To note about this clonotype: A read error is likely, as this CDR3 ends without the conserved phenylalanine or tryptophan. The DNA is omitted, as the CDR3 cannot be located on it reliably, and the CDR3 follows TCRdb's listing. CDR3 amino acids: CASSFRSGRLYL. The chain employs TRBV27 and TRBJ2-7; the D call TRBD2 from the table was never checked on the DNA. A total of 12 residues make up the CDR3, ends included. Germline loops: CDR1 MNHEY, CDR2 SMNVEV (reference sequence).

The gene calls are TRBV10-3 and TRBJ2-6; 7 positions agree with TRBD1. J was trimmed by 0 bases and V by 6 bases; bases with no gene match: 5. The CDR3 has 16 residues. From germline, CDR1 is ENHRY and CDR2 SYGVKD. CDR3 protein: CAIRGTAASGANVLTF. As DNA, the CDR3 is TGTGCCATCAGGGGGACAGCTGCCTCTGGGGCCAACGTCCTGACTTTC.

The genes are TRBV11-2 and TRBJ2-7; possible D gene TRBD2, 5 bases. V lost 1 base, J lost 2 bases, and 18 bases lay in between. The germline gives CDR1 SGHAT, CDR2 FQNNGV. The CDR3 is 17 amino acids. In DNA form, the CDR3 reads TGTGCCAGCAGCTTAGTTTTTCGAGGGCAATTTCCCTACGAGCAGTACTTC. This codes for CASSLVFRGQFPYEQYF.

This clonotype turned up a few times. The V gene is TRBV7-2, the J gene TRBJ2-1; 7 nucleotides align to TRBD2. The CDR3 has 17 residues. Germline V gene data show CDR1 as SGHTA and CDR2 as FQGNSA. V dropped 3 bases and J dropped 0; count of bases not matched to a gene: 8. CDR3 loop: CASSFPLGGGSYNEQFF. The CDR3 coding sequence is TGTGCCAGCAGCTTTCCCCTAGGCGGGGGCTCCTACAATGAGCAGTTCTTC.

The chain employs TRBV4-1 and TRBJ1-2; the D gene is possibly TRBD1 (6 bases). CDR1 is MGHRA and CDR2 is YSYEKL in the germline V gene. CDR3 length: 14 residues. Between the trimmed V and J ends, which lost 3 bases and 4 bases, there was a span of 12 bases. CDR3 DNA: TGCGCCAGCAGCCAGACAGGTTTTTCCTATGGCTACACCTTC. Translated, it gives CASSQTGFSYGYTF.

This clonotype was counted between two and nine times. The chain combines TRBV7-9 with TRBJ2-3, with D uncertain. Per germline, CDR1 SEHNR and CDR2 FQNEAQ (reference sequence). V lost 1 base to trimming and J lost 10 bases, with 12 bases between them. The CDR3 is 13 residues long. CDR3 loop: CASSLERSAAQYF. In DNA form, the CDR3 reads TGTGCCAGCAGCTTAGAACGGAGTGCTGCGCAGTATTTT.

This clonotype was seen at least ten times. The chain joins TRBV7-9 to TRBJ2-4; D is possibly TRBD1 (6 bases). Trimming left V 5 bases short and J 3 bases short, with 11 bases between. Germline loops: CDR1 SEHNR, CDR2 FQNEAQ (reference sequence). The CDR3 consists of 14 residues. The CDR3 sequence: CASSPTGSKNIQYF. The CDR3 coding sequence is TGTGCCAGCAGCCCTACAGGGAGCAAAAACATTCAGTACTTC.

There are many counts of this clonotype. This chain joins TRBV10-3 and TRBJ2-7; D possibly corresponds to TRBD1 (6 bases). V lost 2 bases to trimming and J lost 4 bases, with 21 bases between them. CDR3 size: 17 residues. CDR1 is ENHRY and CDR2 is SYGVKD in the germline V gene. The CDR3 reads CAISEVDRTLSKYEQYF. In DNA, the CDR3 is TGTGCCATCAGTGAGGTAGACAGGACCCTGTCCAAATACGAGCAGTACTTC.

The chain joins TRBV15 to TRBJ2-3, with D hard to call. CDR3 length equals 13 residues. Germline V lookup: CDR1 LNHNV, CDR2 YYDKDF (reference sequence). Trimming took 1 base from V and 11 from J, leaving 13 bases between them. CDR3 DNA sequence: TGTGCCACCAGCAGAGTCCCCACCTTGGTGCAGTATTTT. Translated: CATSRVPTLVQYF.

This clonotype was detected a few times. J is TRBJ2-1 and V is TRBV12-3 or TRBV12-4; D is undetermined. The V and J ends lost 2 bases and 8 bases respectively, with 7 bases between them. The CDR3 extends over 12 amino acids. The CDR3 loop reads CASSLMGYEQFF. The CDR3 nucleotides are TGTGCCAGCAGTTTAATGGGTTATGAGCAGTTCTTC.

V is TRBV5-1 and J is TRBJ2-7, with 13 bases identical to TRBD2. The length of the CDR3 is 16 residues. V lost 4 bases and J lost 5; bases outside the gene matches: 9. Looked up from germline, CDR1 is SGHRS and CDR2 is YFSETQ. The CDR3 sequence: CASSPRGLAGKDEQYF. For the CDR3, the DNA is TGCGCCAGCAGCCCAAGGGGACTAGCGGGAAAGGACGAGCAGTACTTC.

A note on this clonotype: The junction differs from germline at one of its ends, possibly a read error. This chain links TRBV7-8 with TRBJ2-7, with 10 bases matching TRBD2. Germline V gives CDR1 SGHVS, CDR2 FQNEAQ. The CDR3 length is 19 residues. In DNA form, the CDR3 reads TGTGCCAGCAGCTTACTTCCTAGCGGGAGCTCGGCGGCCTCCTACGACCAGTACTTC. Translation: CASSLLPSGSSAASYDQYF.

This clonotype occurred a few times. CDR3 region: CASSVLGLEETQYF. As DNA, the CDR3 is TGTGCCAGCAGCGTTTTGGGTCTGGAAGAGACCCAGTACTTC. This chain joins TRBV14 and TRBJ2-5; D remains ambiguous. Germline values: CDR1 SGHDN, CDR2 FVKESK. The CDR3 is made up of 14 amino acids. V lost 5 bases and J 3 bases, leaving 13 bases between the germline ends.

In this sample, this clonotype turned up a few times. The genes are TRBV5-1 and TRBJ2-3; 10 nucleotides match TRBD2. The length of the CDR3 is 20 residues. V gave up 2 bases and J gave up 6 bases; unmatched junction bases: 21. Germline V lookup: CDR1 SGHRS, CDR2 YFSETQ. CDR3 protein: CASSLKGPSRTSGQRDTQYF. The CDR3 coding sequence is TGCGCCAGCAGCTTAAAGGGACCTTCTCGGACTAGCGGCCAACGGGATACGCAGTATTTT.

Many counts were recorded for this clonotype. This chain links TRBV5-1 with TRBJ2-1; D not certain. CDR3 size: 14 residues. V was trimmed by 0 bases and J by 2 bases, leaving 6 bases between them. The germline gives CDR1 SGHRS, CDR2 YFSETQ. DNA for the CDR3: TGCGCCAGCAGCTTGGGGGTCCCCTACAATGAGCAGTTCTTC. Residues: CASSLGVPYNEQFF.

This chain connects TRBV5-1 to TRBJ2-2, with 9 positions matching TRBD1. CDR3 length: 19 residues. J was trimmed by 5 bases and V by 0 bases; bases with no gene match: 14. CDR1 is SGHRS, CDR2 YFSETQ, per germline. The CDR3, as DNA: TGCGCCAGCAGCTTGGCCAGGGGACCGGGACAGGGAAGGACCGGGGAGCTGTTTTTT. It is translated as CASSLARGPGQGRTGELFF. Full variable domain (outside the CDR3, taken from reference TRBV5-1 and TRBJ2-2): KAGVTQTPRYLIKTRGQQVTLSCSPISGHRSVSWYQQTPGQGLQFLFEYFSETQRNKGNFPGRFSGRQFSNSRSEMNVSTLELGDSALYLCASSLARGPGQGRTGELFFGEGSRLTVL.

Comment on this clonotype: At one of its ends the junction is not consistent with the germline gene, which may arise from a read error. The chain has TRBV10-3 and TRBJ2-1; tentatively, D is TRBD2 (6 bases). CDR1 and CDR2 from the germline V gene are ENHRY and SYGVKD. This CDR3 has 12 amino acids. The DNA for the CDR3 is TGTGTCATCAGTGTCCCGGGGGATGAGCAGTTCTTC. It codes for CVISVPGDEQFF.

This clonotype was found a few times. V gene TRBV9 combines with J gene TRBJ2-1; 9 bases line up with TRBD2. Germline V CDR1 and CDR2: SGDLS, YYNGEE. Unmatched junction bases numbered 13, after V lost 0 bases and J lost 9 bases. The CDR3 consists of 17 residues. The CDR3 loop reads CASSVVPVLAGTGEQFF. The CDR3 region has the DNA TGTGCCAGCAGCGTAGTCCCAGTTCTAGCGGGAACGGGTGAGCAGTTCTTC.

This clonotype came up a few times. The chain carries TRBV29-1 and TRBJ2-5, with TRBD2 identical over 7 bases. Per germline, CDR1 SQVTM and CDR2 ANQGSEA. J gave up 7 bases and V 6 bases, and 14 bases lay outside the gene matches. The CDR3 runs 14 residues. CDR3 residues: CSVNVRGDYWTQYF. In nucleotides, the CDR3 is TGCAGCGTCAATGTTCGGGGGGATTATTGGACCCAGTACTTC.

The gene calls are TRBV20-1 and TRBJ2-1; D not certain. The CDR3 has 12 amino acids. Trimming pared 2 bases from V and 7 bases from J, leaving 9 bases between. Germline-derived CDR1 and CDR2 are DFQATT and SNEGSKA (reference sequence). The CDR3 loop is CSARRRPNEQFF. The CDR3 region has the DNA TGCAGTGCTAGACGTCGACCTAATGAGCAGTTCTTC.

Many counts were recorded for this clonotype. CDR3 bases: TGTGCCAGCAGCTTAAGCCAGAGCTATGGCTACACCTTC. Translating gives CASSLSQSYGYTF. The chain combines TRBV7-9 with TRBJ1-2; D call uncertain. This CDR3 is 13 amino acids long. Between the trimmed V and J ends, which lost 2 bases and 4 bases, there was a span of 8 bases. CDR1 is SEHNR and CDR2 is FQNEAQ in the germline V gene (reference sequence).

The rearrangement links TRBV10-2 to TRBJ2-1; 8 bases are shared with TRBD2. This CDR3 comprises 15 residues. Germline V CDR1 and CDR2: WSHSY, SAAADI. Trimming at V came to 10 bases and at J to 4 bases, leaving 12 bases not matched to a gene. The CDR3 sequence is CATWGLEGGYNEQFF. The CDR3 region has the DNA TGCGCCACATGGGGACTAGAAGGGGGATACAATGAGCAGTTCTTC.

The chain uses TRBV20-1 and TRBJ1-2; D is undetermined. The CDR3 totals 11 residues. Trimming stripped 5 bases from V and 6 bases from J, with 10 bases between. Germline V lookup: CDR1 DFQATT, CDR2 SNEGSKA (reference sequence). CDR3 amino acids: CSAFRRDGYTF. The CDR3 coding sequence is TGCAGTGCTTTTCGGAGGGATGGCTACACCTTC.

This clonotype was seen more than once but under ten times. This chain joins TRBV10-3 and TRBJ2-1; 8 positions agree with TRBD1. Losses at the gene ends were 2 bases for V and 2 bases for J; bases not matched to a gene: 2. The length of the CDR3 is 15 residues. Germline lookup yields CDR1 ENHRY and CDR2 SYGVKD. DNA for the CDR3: TGTGCCATCAGTGAGACAGGGGGAACCTACAATGAGCAGTTCTTC. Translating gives CAISETGGTYNEQFF.

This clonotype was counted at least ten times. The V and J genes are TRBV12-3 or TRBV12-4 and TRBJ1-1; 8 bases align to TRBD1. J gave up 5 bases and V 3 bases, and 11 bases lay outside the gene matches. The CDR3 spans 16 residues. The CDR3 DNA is TGTGCCAGCAGTTTTTCCGGCAGGGGGCGAGAAACTGAAGCTTTCTTT. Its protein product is CASSFSGRGRETEAFF.

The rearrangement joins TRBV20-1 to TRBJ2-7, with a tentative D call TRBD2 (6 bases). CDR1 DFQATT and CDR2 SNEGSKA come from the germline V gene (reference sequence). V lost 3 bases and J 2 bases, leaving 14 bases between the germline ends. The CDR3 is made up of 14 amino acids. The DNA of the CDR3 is TGCAGTGCTAGTCCCCTAGCGAGAGCCTACGAGCAGTACTTC. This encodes CSASPLARAYEQYF.